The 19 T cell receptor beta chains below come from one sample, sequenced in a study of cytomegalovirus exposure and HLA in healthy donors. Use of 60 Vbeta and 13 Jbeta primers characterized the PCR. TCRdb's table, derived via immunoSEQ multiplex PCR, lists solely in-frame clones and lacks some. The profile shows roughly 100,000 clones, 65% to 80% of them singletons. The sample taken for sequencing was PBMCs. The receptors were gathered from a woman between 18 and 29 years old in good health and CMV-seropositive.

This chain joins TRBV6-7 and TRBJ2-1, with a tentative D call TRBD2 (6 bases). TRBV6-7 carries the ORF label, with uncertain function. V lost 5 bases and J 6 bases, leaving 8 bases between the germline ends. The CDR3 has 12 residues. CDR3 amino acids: CASSVGGNEQFF. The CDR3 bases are TGTGCCAGCAGTGTGGGGGGCAATGAGCAGTTCTTC.

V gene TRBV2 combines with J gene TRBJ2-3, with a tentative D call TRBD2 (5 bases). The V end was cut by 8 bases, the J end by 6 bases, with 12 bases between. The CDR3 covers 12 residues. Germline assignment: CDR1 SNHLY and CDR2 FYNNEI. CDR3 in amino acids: CASPTTVDTQYF. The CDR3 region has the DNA TGTGCCAGCCCGACTACAGTGGATACGCAGTATTTT.

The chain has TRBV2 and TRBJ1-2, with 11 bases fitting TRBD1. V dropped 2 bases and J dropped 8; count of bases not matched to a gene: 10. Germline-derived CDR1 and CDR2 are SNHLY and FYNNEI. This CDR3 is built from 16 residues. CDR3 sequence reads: CASSESSGQGARGYTF. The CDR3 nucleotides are TGTGCCAGCAGTGAATCTAGTGGACAGGGGGCGAGAGGCTACACCTTC.

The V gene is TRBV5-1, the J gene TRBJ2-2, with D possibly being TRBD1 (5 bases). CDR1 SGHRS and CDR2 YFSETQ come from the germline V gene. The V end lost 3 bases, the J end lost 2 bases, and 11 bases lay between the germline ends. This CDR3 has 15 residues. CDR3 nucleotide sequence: TGCGCCAGCAGCTACGACAGAACTAACACCGGGGAGCTGTTTTTT. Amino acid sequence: CASSYDRTNTGELFF.

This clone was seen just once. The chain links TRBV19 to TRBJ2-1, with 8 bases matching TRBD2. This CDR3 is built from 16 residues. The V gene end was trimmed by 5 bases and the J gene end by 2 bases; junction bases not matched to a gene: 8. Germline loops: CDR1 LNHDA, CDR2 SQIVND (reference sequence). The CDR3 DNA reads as TGTGCCAGTAGTTTGTCGCGGGGGGCCCCCTACAATGAGCAGTTCTTC. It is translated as CASSLSRGAPYNEQFF.

As DNA, the CDR3 is TGTGCCAGCAGTCTCCCCACGGACAGATTAGAAGCTTTCTTT. Translation gives CASSLPTDRLEAFF. The chain joins TRBV28 to TRBJ1-1; tentatively, D is TRBD1 (6 bases). Per germline, CDR1 MDHEN and CDR2 SYDVKM. The V end was cut by 5 bases, the J end by 8 bases, with 18 bases between. The CDR3 has 14 residues.

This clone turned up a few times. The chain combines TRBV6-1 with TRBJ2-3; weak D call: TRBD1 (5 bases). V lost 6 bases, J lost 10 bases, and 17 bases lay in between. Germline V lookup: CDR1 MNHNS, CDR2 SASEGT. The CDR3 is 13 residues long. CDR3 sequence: CASRRVGALAQYF. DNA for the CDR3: TGTGCCAGCAGAAGGGTAGGGGCCCTGGCGCAGTATTTT.

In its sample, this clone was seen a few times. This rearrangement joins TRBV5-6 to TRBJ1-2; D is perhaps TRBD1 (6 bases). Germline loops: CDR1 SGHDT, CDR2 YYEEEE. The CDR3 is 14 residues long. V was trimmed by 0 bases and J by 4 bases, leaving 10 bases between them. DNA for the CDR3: TGTGCCAGCAGCTTGGTACAGGGAAGCTATGGCTACACCTTC. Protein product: CASSLVQGSYGYTF.

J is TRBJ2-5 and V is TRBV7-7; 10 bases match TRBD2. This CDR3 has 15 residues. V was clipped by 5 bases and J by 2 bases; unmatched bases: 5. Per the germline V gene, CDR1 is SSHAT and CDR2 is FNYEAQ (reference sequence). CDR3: CASSHTSGAQETQYF. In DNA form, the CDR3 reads TGTGCCAGCAGCCACACTAGCGGGGCACAAGAGACCCAGTACTTC.

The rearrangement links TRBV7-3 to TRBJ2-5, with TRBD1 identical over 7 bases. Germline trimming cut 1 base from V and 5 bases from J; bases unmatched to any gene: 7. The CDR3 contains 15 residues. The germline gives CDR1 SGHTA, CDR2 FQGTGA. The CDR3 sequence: CASSLMPTGEETQYF. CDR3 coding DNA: TGTGCCAGCAGCTTAATGCCTACAGGGGAGGAGACCCAGTACTTC.

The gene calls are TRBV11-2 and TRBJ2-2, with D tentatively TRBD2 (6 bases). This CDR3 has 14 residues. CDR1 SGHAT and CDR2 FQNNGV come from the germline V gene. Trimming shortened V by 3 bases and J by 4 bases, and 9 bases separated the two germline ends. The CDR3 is CASSFGGTTGELFF. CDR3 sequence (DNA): TGTGCCAGCAGCTTTGGGGGGACCACCGGGGAGCTGTTTTTT.

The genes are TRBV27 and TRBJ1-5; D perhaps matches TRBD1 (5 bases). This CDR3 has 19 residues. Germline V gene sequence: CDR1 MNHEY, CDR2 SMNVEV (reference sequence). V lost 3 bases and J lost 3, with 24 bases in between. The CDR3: CASSLFGPGGAPPNQPQHF. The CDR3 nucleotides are TGTGCCAGCAGTTTGTTTGGCCCCGGTGGGGCCCCCCCCAATCAGCCCCAGCATTTT.

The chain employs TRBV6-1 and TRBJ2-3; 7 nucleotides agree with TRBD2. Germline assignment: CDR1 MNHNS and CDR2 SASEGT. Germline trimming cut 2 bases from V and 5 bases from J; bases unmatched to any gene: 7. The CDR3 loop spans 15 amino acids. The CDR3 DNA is TGTGCCAGCAGTGAATGGAGGGAGGGAATAGATACGCAGTATTTT. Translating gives CASSEWREGIDTQYF.

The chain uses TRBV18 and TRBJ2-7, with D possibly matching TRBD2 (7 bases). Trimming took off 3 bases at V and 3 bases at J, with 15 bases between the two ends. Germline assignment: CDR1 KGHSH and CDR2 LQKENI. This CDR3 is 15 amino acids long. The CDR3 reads CASSPTGGRFYEQYF. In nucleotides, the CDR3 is TGTGCCAGCTCACCCACGGGGGGCCGTTTCTACGAGCAGTACTTC.

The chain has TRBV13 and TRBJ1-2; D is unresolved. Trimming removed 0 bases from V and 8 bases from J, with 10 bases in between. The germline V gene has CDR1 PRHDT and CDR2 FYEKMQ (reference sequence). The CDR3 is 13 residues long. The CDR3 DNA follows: TGTGCCAGCAGCTTAGGTAGGGCGGGAGGCTACACCTTC. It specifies CASSLGRAGGYTF.

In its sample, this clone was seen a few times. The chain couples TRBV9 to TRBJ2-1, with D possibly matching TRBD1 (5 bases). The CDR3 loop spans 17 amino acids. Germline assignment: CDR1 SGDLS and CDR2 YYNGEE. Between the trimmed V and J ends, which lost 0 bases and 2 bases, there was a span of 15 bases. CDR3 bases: TGTGCCAGCAGCGTAGGCAGGGTTTCAAGCACCTACAATGAGCAGTTCTTC. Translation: CASSVGRVSSTYNEQFF.

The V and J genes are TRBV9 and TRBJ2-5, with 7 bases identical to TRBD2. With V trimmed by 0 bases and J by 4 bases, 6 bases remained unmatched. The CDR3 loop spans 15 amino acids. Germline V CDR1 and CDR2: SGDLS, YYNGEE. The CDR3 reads CASSVGLSGGETQYF. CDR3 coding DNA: TGTGCCAGCAGCGTAGGTCTGTCGGGAGGAGAGACCCAGTACTTC.

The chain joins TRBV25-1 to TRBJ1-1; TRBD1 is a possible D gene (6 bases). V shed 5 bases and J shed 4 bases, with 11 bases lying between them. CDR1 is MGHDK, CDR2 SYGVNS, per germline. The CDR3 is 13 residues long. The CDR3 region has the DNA TGTGCCAGCAGTACAGGGCTGCCCACTGAAGCTTTCTTT. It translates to CASSTGLPTEAFF. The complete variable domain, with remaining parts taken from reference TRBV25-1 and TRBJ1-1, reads EADIYQTPRYLVIGTGKKITLECSQTMGHDKMYWYQQDPGMELHLIHYSYGVNSTEKGDLSSESTVSRIRTEHFPLTLESARPSHTSQYLCASSTGLPTEAFFGQGTRLTVV.

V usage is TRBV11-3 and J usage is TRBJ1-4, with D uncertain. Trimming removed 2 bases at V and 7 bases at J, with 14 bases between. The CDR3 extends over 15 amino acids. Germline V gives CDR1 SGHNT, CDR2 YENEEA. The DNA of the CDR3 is TGTGCCAGCAGCTTACGCGATATGGGGAGTGAAAAACTGTTTTTT. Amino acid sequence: CASSLRDMGSEKLFF.